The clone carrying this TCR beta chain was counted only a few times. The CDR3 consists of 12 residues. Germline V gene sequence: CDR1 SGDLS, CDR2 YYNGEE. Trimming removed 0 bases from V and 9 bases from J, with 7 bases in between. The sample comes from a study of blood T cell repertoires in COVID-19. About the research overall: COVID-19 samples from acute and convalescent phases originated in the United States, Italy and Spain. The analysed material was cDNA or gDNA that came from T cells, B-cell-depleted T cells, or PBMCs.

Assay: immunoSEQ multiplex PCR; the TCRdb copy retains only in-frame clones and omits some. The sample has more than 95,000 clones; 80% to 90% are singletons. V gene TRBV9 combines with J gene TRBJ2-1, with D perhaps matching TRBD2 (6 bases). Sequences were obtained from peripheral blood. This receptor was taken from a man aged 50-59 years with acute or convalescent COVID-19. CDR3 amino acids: CASSVGGGEQFF. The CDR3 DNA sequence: TGTGCCAGCAGCGTAGGGGGAGGTGAGCAGTTCTTC.